The 20 T cell receptor beta chains below come from one sample, sequenced in a study of a mutant IDH1 vaccine in newly diagnosed glioma. The time point here: baseline, week 1 (first vaccination visit). Treatment specified: pre-vaccination baseline after standard-of-care therapy. This table comes from immunoSEQ multiplex PCR, and its TCRdb copy is limited to in-frame clones, with some not included. Among tens of thousands of clones listed, 60% to 85% were seen once. The sequencing used PBMCs, collected from a glioma patient treated with radiotherapy, temozolomide or both. The receptors originated from a woman aged 40-49 years with glioma.

This clone was seen a single time. The CDR3 bases are TGTGCCAGCTCAGCGGGCCCCTTAGATACGCAGTATTTT. Residues: CASSAGPLDTQYF. V and J are TRBV18 and TRBJ2-3; D perhaps matches TRBD2 (5 bases). The CDR3 covers 13 residues. The ends were cut back, 5 bases at V and 5 bases at J, with 11 bases in the middle. Germline V CDR1 and CDR2: KGHSH, LQKENI.

The V call is TRBV18, the J call TRBJ1-2; D uncertain. Germline V gene data show CDR1 as KGHSH and CDR2 as LQKENI. The CDR3 extends over 13 amino acids. V dropped 2 bases and J dropped 4 bases, with 8 bases sitting between them. The chain's CDR3 is CASSPATPYGYTF. Written as DNA, the CDR3 is TGTGCCAGCTCACCAGCCACACCCTATGGCTACACCTTC.

This clone was recorded only once. The chain carries TRBV2 and TRBJ2-1; D possibly corresponds to TRBD2 (6 bases). CDR1 SNHLY and CDR2 FYNNEI come from the germline V gene. CDR3 size: 13 residues. The V gene lost 9 bases and the J gene lost 1 base, with 10 bases spanning the gap. The CDR3 nucleotides are TGTGCCAGTTCTAGCGAATCCTACAATGAGCAGTTCTTC. This codes for CASSSESYNEQFF.

The V and J genes are TRBV2 and TRBJ2-1; D is ambiguous. This CDR3 contains 10 residues. The V end was cut by 8 bases, the J end by 7 bases, with 6 bases between. CDR1 is SNHLY, CDR2 FYNNEI, per germline. This chain's CDR3 is CASQRNEQFF. As DNA, the CDR3 is TGTGCCAGCCAGAGGAATGAGCAGTTCTTC.

The chain links TRBV7-2 to TRBJ2-5; possibly TRBD1 or TRBD2 for D (5 bases each). Looked up from germline, CDR1 is SGHTA and CDR2 is FQGNSA. The CDR3 contains 12 residues. Trimming took off 6 bases at V and 4 bases at J, with 9 bases between the two ends. The CDR3 loop is CASRGVGETQYF. The CDR3 DNA is TGTGCCAGCAGGGGGGTGGGAGAGACCCAGTACTTC.

V and J are TRBV30 and TRBJ1-3; the D is unclear. The CDR3 length is 15 residues. Trimming removed 3 bases at V and 0 bases at J, with 12 bases between. Germline V gene sequence: CDR1 GTSNPN, CDR2 SVGIG (reference sequence). The CDR3 sequence: CAWRLSMSSGNTIYF. CDR3 coding DNA: TGTGCCTGGAGATTATCCATGAGCTCTGGAAACACCATATATTTT.

This clone has more than one count but fewer than ten. V is TRBV6-5 and J is TRBJ1-1; the D is unclear. With 6 bases removed from V and 0 bases from J, the gap between germline ends came to 8 bases. The CDR3 spans 13 residues. CDR1 is MNHEY and CDR2 is SVGAGI in the germline V gene. The CDR3 nucleotides read TGTGCCAGCAGACAGATCATGAACACTGAAGCTTTCTTT. As protein: CASRQIMNTEAFF.

This clone occurred once. This rearrangement joins TRBV30 to TRBJ2-2, with unresolved D. Trimming cost V 5 bases and J 7 bases, with 5 bases left between them. Germline CDR1 is GTSNPN and CDR2 is SVGIG (reference sequence). The CDR3 is 10 residues long. CDR3 residues: CAWWGGELFF. DNA for the CDR3: TGTGCCTGGTGGGGCGGGGAGCTGTTTTTT.

Written as DNA, the CDR3 is TGTGCCAGCAGTGGGGACAGGAACACTGAAGCTTTCTTT. It codes for CASSGDRNTEAFF. The J gene is TRBJ1-1, the V gene TRBV6-1; 7 nucleotides agree with TRBD1. J gave up 1 base and V 4 bases, and 0 bases lay outside the gene matches. The CDR3 has 13 residues. CDR1 and CDR2 from the germline V gene are MNHNS and SASEGT.

This chain links TRBV5-5 with TRBJ1-2; D gene uncertain. This CDR3 contains 14 residues. Per the germline V gene, CDR1 is SGHKS and CDR2 is YYEKEE (reference sequence). The V and J ends lost 0 bases and 4 bases respectively, with 10 bases between them. This chain's CDR3 is CASSLVGGSYGYTF. CDR3 coding DNA: TGTGCCAGCAGCTTGGTGGGAGGGAGCTATGGCTACACCTTC. Full variable domain (outside the CDR3, taken from reference TRBV5-5 and TRBJ1-2): DAGVTQSPTHLIKTRGQQVTLRCSPISGHKSVSWYQQVLGQGPQFIFQYYEKEERGRGNFPDRFSARQFPNYSSELNVNALLLGDSALYLCASSLVGGSYGYTFGSGTRLTVV.

This clone has more than one count but fewer than ten. This chain uses TRBV6-6 with TRBJ1-1; D might be TRBD1 (6 bases). The CDR3 spans 10 residues. Germline V lookup: CDR1 MNHNY, CDR2 SVGAGI (reference sequence). V lost 8 bases and J 6 bases, leaving 7 bases between the germline ends. The CDR3 DNA reads as TGTGCCAGCGGACAGCCTGAAGCTTTCTTT. It encodes CASGQPEAFF.

The V call is TRBV27, the J call TRBJ2-7, with 8 nucleotides matching TRBD2. The CDR3 runs 14 residues. The V gene end was trimmed by 7 bases and the J gene end by 3 bases; junction bases not matched to a gene: 8. Germline assignment: CDR1 MNHEY and CDR2 SMNVEV (reference sequence). The CDR3, as DNA: TGTGCCAGCAATGCTGTCGGGAGGGACTACGAGCAGTACTTC. This codes for CASNAVGRDYEQYF.

The chain recombines TRBV18 with TRBJ1-5, with D uncertain. Germline V gene data show CDR1 as KGHSH and CDR2 as LQKENI. This CDR3 has 13 amino acids. Trimming removed 6 bases at V and 0 bases at J, with 6 bases between. As DNA, the CDR3 is TGTGCCAGCTCCTTAGTTAGCAATCAGCCCCAGCATTTT. It is translated as CASSLVSNQPQHF.

This clone was picked up a small number of times. The chain employs TRBV2 and TRBJ1-1; D unresolved. V gave up 6 bases and J gave up 0 bases, with 8 bases separating them. The CDR3 is 13 residues long. The germline CDR1 and CDR2 sequences are SNHLY and FYNNEI. The CDR3 bases are TGTGCCAGCAGAACCGGCATGAACACTGAAGCTTTCTTT. Its translation: CASRTGMNTEAFF.

This clone was recorded only once. The chain combines TRBV6-6 with TRBJ1-2; tentatively, D is TRBD1 (5 bases). The CDR3 sequence is 15 residues long. Germline V gene sequence: CDR1 MNHNY, CDR2 SVGAGI (reference sequence). Between the trimmed V and J ends, which lost 5 bases and 6 bases, there was a span of 19 bases. The CDR3 coding sequence is TGTGCCAGCAGTCTTGGGGCCGGGAGCTTGAATGGCTACACCTTC. Translating it yields CASSLGAGSLNGYTF.

This rearrangement joins TRBV30 to TRBJ1-2, with a possible D match to TRBD1 (6 bases). Trimming took 2 bases from V and 4 from J, leaving 11 bases between them. Germline V gives CDR1 GTSNPN, CDR2 SVGIG (reference sequence). The CDR3 sequence is 13 residues long. Written as DNA, the CDR3 is TGTGCCTGGAGTAGACAGGCCGCCTATGGCTACACCTTC. Translation gives CAWSRQAAYGYTF.

V and J are TRBV9 and TRBJ2-1; D may be TRBD1 (5 bases). The germline gives CDR1 SGDLS, CDR2 YYNGEE. The CDR3 is made up of 19 amino acids. The V and J ends lost 0 bases and 2 bases respectively, with 21 bases between them. The CDR3 region has the DNA TGTGCCAGCAGCGTAGCTGGGTTGGGGCGGCTGGGCGCCTACAATGAGCAGTTCTTC. Translation gives CASSVAGLGRLGAYNEQFF.

The CDR3 DNA follows: TGTGCCAGCACCCGGGGAGGGGGCATCGGGGAGCTGTTTTTT. Residues: CASTRGGGIGELFF. V usage is TRBV11-2 and J usage is TRBJ2-2; D is perhaps TRBD1 or TRBD2 (7 bases each). This CDR3 region has 14 residues. Germline lookup yields CDR1 SGHAT and CDR2 FQNNGV. Trimming removed 7 bases from V and 7 bases from J, with 16 bases in between.

The chain has TRBV30 and TRBJ2-7; D gene ambiguous. The CDR3 has 11 residues. Germline CDR1 GTSNPN, CDR2 SVGIG (reference sequence). Deletions cut 0 bases from V and 12 bases from J, with 12 bases between. CDR3 bases: TGTGCCTGGAGTGTAGCCGTTAAGGCGTACTTC. It translates to CAWSVAVKAYF.

This chain joins TRBV19 and TRBJ2-7, with 8 bases identical to TRBD2. The CDR3 is 15 amino acids. With V trimmed by 8 bases and J by 7 bases, 16 bases remained unmatched. CDR1 and CDR2 (germline): LNHDA, SQIVND (reference sequence). CDR3 protein: CASHPKGGLGREQYF. The DNA of the CDR3 is TGTGCCAGTCATCCCAAGGGGGGACTAGGGAGGGAGCAGTACTTC.